This is a list of T cell receptor beta chains from one sample in a study of neurological immune-mediated disorders. Each CDR3 protein gets one entry after TCRdb re-called the 5' RACE reads with MiXCR. The sample records about 79,000 distinct CDR3 sequences, roughly 14% being singletons. Sequencing input: PBMCs. The receptors shown here come from a woman aged 50 to 65 in good health. CDR3s include the opening cysteine and the closing phenylalanine or tryptophan. D genes are given only for firm matches. For some rows the clone size is stated as once, few or many, or as a class when expanded; others skip it.

CDR3 length	V gene	J gene	clone size	D gene	CDR3 DNA	CDR3 protein
14	TRBV20-1	TRBJ2-2	NA	TRBD2	TGCAGTGCGGCCGGGGGGGGAGACACCGGGGAGCTGTTTTTT	CSAAGGGDTGELFF
13	TRBV14	TRBJ1-2	NA	NA	TGTGCCAGCAGCCATTCGGGGTGGAATGGCTACACCTTC	CASSHSGWNGYTF
11	TRBV2	TRBJ1-4	NA	NA	TGTGCCAGCAGTGATCTGGAAAAACTGTTTTTT	CASSDLEKLFF
13	TRBV28	TRBJ2-7	NA	TRBD2	TGTGACAGCACCACAACGGGGGGGTACGAGCAGTACTTC	CDSTTTGGYEQYF
17	TRBV7-2	TRBJ2-1	many	TRBD1	TGTGCCAGCAGCCGGAAGCGTCGGACAGGGGGATTGAATGAGCAGTTCTTC	CASSRKRRTGGLNEQFF
12	TRBV7-2	TRBJ2-5	many	NA	TGTGCCAGCAGCCCAGTTCTTAAGGCCCAGTACTTC	CASSPVLKAQYF
18	TRBV7-2	TRBJ2-3	NA	NA	TGTGCCAGCAGCTCAACATGGGGGGCAGGGGGGGCGGCAGATACGCAGTATTTT	CASSSTWGAGGAADTQYF
15	TRBV5-1	TRBJ1-1	many	NA	TGCGCCAGCAGCTTGGAGGGCCCCTCCACCACTGAAGCTTTCTTT	CASSLEGPSTTEAFF
15	TRBV20-1	TRBJ2-5	few	TRBD1	TGCAGTGCTAGACTACGGGACAGGGGTCGGGAGACCCAGTACTTC	CSARLRDRGRETQYF
15	TRBV7-2	TRBJ1-5	many	NA	TGTGCCAGCAGCTTATTCGCGTCCAGCAATCAGCCCCAGCATTTT	CASSLFASSNQPQHF
15	TRBV10-1	TRBJ2-2	many	TRBD2	TGCGCCAGCAGGGAGAGCGGGAGCGGCACCGGGGAGCTGTTTTTT	CASRESGSGTGELFF
16	TRBV5-1	TRBJ2-1	many	TRBD1	TGCGCCAGCAGCCCGCCCGGGACAGGGGGCTTCAATGAGCAGTTCTTC	CASSPPGTGGFNEQFF
16	TRBV29-1	TRBJ2-2	many	NA	TGCAGCGTTTCGACAGGTAGTTGGTCGAACACCGGGGAGCTGTTTTTT	CSVSTGSWSNTGELFF
15	TRBV20-1	TRBJ2-1	NA	TRBD2	TGCAGTGCTGAGCTTAGCGGGAGGGCCGGGTATGAGCAGTTCTTC	CSAELSGRAGYEQFF
15	TRBV12-3/TRBV12-4	TRBJ1-6	many	TRBD1	TGTGCCAGCAGTACCCTGACAGGGGGCAAATCACCCCTCCACTTT	CASSTLTGGKSPLHF
14	TRBV20-1	TRBJ2-5	many	NA	TGCAGTGCCCCCGGACACACAGGGTGGGAGACCCAGTACTTC	CSAPGHTGWETQYF
14	TRBV5-1	TRBJ2-1	many	NA	TGCGCCAGCAGCCATCCCGACAGGTACAATGAGCAGTTCTTC	CASSHPDRYNEQFF
17	TRBV14	TRBJ2-1	many	TRBD1	TGTGCCAGCAGCCAAGATCTAGTCGGGACAGCTTACAATGAGCAGTTCTTC	CASSQDLVGTAYNEQFF
20	TRBV7-8	TRBJ2-1	many	TRBD2	TGTGCCAGCAGCCCGGGACTAGCGGGGGTTCCCTCGAGCTCCTACAATGAGCAGTTCTTC	CASSPGLAGVPSSSYNEQFF
15	TRBV5-1	TRBJ2-7	many	NA	TGCGCCAGCAGCTTGGAGCCGACAGGCTCCTACGAGCAGTACTTC	CASSLEPTGSYEQYF
15	TRBV5-1	TRBJ1-1	many	TRBD1	TGCGCCAGCAGCTCGACAGGGGCCCAGAACACTGAAGCTTTCTTT	CASSSTGAQNTEAFF
17	TRBV5-1	TRBJ2-1	NA	NA	TGCGCCAGCAGCTTGGCCAATAGCTTCGGACTCGACAATGAGCAGTTCTTC	CASSLANSFGLDNEQFF
12	TRBV5-1	TRBJ2-1	many	NA	TGCGCCAGCAGCTCCCAAGGCACCGCTCAGTTCTTC	CASSSQGTAQFF
12	TRBV29-1	TRBJ2-7	many	NA	TGCGCAGGGGGGGAAGCGTTTGGGGAGCAGTACTTC	CAGGEAFGEQYF
18	TRBV5-6	TRBJ2-3	many	TRBD2	TGTGCCAGCAGCTCCCTGACTAGCGGGAGGGCTGACACAGATACGCAGTATTTT	CASSSLTSGRADTDTQYF
15	TRBV5-1	TRBJ2-1	many	TRBD2	TGCGCCAGCAGCGTAATAGCGGGAGTGGCCGCGGAGCAGTTCTTC	CASSVIAGVAAEQFF
14	TRBV5-1	TRBJ1-1	many	TRBD1	TGCGCCAGCAGCTTGGCAGGGGGGGACACTGAAGCTTTCTTT	CASSLAGGDTEAFF
13	TRBV11-1	TRBJ1-1	many	NA	TGTGCCAGCCGGGGGGGCCAGAACACTGAAGCTTTCTTT	CASRGGQNTEAFF
13	TRBV7-9	TRBJ2-1	few	TRBD2	TGTGCCAGCCGTAGCGGGTGGGTCAATGAGCAGTTCTTC	CASRSGWVNEQFF
11	TRBV5-1	TRBJ2-1	NA	NA	TGCGCCAGCAGCCATAGCGGTGAGCAGTTCTTC	CASSHSGEQFF
13	TRBV20-1	TRBJ1-1	many	NA	TGCAGTGCTATCCGGGGAAGATTGGCTGAAGCTTTCTTT	CSAIRGRLAEAFF
16	TRBV27	TRBJ2-5	many	TRBD1	TGTGCCAGCAGCTTCATGATCGGGACAGCCCAAGAGACCCAGTACTTC	CASSFMIGTAQETQYF
13	TRBV7-2	TRBJ2-1	many	NA	TGTGCCAGCAGCTTAGAAAACCTCAATGAGCAGTTCTTC	CASSLENLNEQFF
14	TRBV5-1	TRBJ1-1	few	TRBD1	TGCGCCAGCAGCTTCTTGGCAGGGGGAACTGAAGCTTTCTTT	CASSFLAGGTEAFF
11	TRBV20-1	TRBJ1-2	many	NA	TGCAGTGCTAGCGGTGGGCATGGCTACACCTTC	CSASGGHGYTF
13	TRBV5-1	TRBJ1-2	many	TRBD1	TGCGCCAGCAGCCTCGGACAGGACAATGGCTACACCTTC	CASSLGQDNGYTF
14	TRBV5-1	TRBJ2-5	many	TRBD2	TGCGCCAGCCTTCCCGGGGGGGCTGTGGAGACCCAGTACTTC	CASLPGGAVETQYF
13	TRBV7-2	TRBJ1-1	NA	NA	TGTGCCAGCAGCTGGGGGGGGAACACTGAAGCTTTCTTT	CASSWGGNTEAFF
12	TRBV20-1	TRBJ2-7	NA	NA	TGCAGTGCCTCTAGCAGCACCTACGAGCAGTACTTC	CSASSSTYEQYF
15	TRBV12-3/TRBV12-4	TRBJ2-5	many	NA	TGTGCCAGCAGTTTTCCTAGAGGGGCTGGAGAGACCCAGTACTTC	CASSFPRGAGETQYF
12	TRBV5-6	TRBJ2-1	many	NA	TGTGCCAGCAGCTTGACGGGGGATGAGCAGTTCTTC	CASSLTGDEQFF
16	TRBV29-1	TRBJ2-1	many	NA	TGCAGCGTTGATGGAGGCGGGGTAGCTAGTGGGAATGAGCAGTTCTTC	CSVDGGGVASGNEQFF
16	TRBV5-5	TRBJ2-2	many	TRBD2	TGTGCCAGCAGTTCAGGACTAGCGGGAGAAACCGGGGAGCTGTTTTTT	CASSSGLAGETGELFF
14	TRBV5-1	TRBJ2-1	few	NA	TGCGCCAGCAGCGGGACTCAAAGTTACAATGAGCAGTTCTTC	CASSGTQSYNEQFF
15	TRBV12-3/TRBV12-4	TRBJ2-1	many	NA	TGTGCCAGCAGTTTGCGGCGGGGCTCCTACAATGAGCAGTTCTTC	CASSLRRGSYNEQFF
14	TRBV20-1	TRBJ2-3	many	NA	TGCAGTGCCACCCTTCGGTGGGACCAAGATACGCAGTATTTT	CSATLRWDQDTQYF
21	TRBV20-1	TRBJ2-7	many	TRBD2	TGCAGCGCTAGAGACCCCCGGCTAGGACTAGCGGGAGTTCCTACCTCCTACGAGCAGTACTTC	CSARDPRLGLAGVPTSYEQYF
16	TRBV5-1	TRBJ2-7	many	TRBD2	TGCGCCAGCAGCTCCCACCAGACTAGCGGGGGGGACGAGCAGTACTTC	CASSSHQTSGGDEQYF